A selection of T cell receptor beta chains follows, all from one sample in a study of blood T cell repertoires in COVID-19. This table comes from immunoSEQ multiplex PCR, and its TCRdb copy is limited to in-frame clones, with some not included. The data show some 260,000 clones, around 90% seen once. Sample: peripheral blood. These TCRs come from an older woman with COVID-19, enrolled during active disease. Both conserved end residues are trimmed from each CDR3.

V	J	CDR3
TRBV5-1	TRBJ1-1	ASSLTGTLNTEAF
TRBV2	TRBJ1-2	ASSEAAPKSGYT
TRBV27	TRBJ1-1	ASSLDRGDTEAF
TRBV5-8	TRBJ1-4	ASSQMTGLSEKLF
TRBV11-3	TRBJ1-4	ASSPTPEFWEKLF
TRBV6-1	TRBJ2-5	ASSEYYWGGETQY
TRBV6-6	TRBJ1-4	ASSYGQGAEKLF
TRBV12-3/TRBV12-4	TRBJ1-5	ASRQNIQPQH
TRBV27	TRBJ1-1	ASSPWANTEAF
TRBV19	TRBJ2-5	ASSLPHNQETQY
TRBV7-6	TRBJ2-7	ASSLERGDWYEQY
TRBV2	TRBJ1-5	ASSDRGLGQPQH
TRBV3-1/TRBV3-2	TRBJ1-1	ASSYQDIQAAF
TRBV7-3	TRBJ2-4	ASSSGRALAKNIQY
TRBV6-6	TRBJ2-1	ASVGSGMNEQF
TRBV6-2/TRBV6-3	TRBJ2-7	ASSYSKVASYEQY
TRBV5-1	TRBJ2-2	ASAGASGNTGELF
TRBV3-1/TRBV3-2	TRBJ2-3	ASSRDRFPPDTQY
TRBV18	TRBJ2-7	ASSPPTGREQY
TRBV7-2	TRBJ1-5	ASSLDRAGNQPQH
TRBV18	TRBJ2-1	ASSPPSANEQF
TRBV9	TRBJ2-1	ASSVSVLPHNEQF
TRBV5-5	TRBJ1-1	ASSTQFDTEAF
TRBV3-1/TRBV3-2	TRBJ2-2	ASSQATGELF
TRBV5-4	TRBJ2-3	ASSRDSSTDTQY
TRBV9	TRBJ2-2	ASSWTGNTGELF
TRBV19	TRBJ2-1	ASSIGSPYNEQF
TRBV28	TRBJ2-7	ASSPISGIRSYEQY
TRBV19	TRBJ2-3	ASSDGLLTDTQY
TRBV7-2	TRBJ1-4	ASSLGPGRGEKLF
TRBV5-5	TRBJ1-4	ASSLGDRDNEKLF
TRBV19	TRBJ1-1	ASSIPGKVNTEAF
TRBV5-1	TRBJ2-2	ASSRESTKVAAGELF
TRBV30	TRBJ1-3	AWNRGQAYGNTIY
TRBV5-1	TRBJ2-5	ASSRGQGVLETQY
TRBV7-9	TRBJ1-4	ASSSTARGNEKLF
TRBV2	TRBJ2-1	ASSASGGRNNEQF
TRBV28	TRBJ2-1	ASSFSGTPSYNEQF
TRBV7-9	TRBJ2-3	ASSPTGVTDTQY
TRBV4-1	TRBJ2-5	ASSDTSWETQY
TRBV9	TRBJ2-3	ASSPRETGVSGDTQY
TRBV3-1/TRBV3-2	TRBJ1-1	ASSLPGLLNTEAF
TRBV6-2/TRBV6-3	TRBJ1-5	ASSWGGASNQPQH
TRBV11-3	TRBJ1-1	ASSLRENTEAF
TRBV29-1	TRBJ2-3	SVERLGADTQY
TRBV4-1	TRBJ2-1	ASSQVDIMVYNEQF
TRBV7-2	TRBJ1-6	ASSTSGGGNSPLH
TRBV29-1	TRBJ1-2	SVDRDRDFGYT
TRBV4-2	TRBJ2-1	ASSQDRLAGVNEQF
TRBV19	TRBJ2-7	ASSIRQGQAEQY
TRBV27	TRBJ2-7	ASSSTSGAYEQY
TRBV10-3	TRBJ2-7	AINPGLPLKEQY
TRBV5-4	TRBJ2-5	ASSKGQGAQNKETQY
TRBV15	TRBJ2-7	ATSRDGTGIYEQY
TRBV21-1	TRBJ1-5	ASNEGQGVWRSNQPQH